Below are 7 T cell receptor beta chains sequenced from a single sample in a study of blood T cell repertoires in COVID-19. The assay was immunoSEQ multiplex PCR, and TCRdb's table has in-frame clones only and misses some. The sample records around 200,000 clones, around 84% being singletons. Sequencing used peripheral blood. The receptor set was obtained from a woman in her 70s with COVID-19, enrolled during active disease.

The chain uses TRBV19 and TRBJ1-2, with D perhaps matching TRBD1 (6 bases). This CDR3 contains 13 residues. From germline, CDR1 is LNHDA and CDR2 SQIVND (reference sequence). V was cut by 4 bases and J by 4 bases, with 10 bases left in between. The CDR3 bases are TGTGCCAGTAGTAACGGACAGTTCTATGGCTACACCTTC. It translates to CASSNGQFYGYTF.

The rearrangement links TRBV5-5 to TRBJ1-1; D gene uncertain. The V end lost 0 bases, the J end lost 0 bases, and 6 bases lay between the germline ends. CDR3 length: 14 amino acids. Germline values: CDR1 SGHKS, CDR2 YYEKEE (reference sequence). CDR3 DNA: TGTGCCAGCAGCTTGGGCGCTCTGAACACTGAAGCTTTCTTT. Encoded protein: CASSLGALNTEAFF.

The chain couples TRBV29-1 to TRBJ2-7; TRBD1 is a possible D gene (5 bases). The CDR3 extends over 12 amino acids. The V gene lost 4 bases and the J gene lost 2 bases, with 9 bases spanning the gap. Germline assignment: CDR1 SQVTM and CDR2 ANQGSEA. The CDR3 loop reads CSVADTTYEQYF. CDR3 coding DNA: TGCAGCGTTGCGGACACAACCTACGAGCAGTACTTC.

V usage is TRBV20-1 and J usage is TRBJ2-3; 8 nucleotides agree with TRBD2. This CDR3 has 14 residues. The germline V gene has CDR1 DFQATT and CDR2 SNEGSKA (reference sequence). Trimming removed 3 bases from V and 3 bases from J; junction bases left unmatched: 5. CDR3 nucleotides: TGCAGTGCTAGTACGGGAGGGTGGACAGATACGCAGTATTTT. Protein sequence: CSASTGGWTDTQYF.

The chain uses TRBV5-6 and TRBJ1-2; possible D gene TRBD1, 5 bases. The CDR3 totals 13 residues. The ends were cut back, 2 bases at V and 8 bases at J, with 13 bases in the middle. Per the germline V gene, CDR1 is SGHDT and CDR2 is YYEEEE. The CDR3 here is CASSLASRVGYTF. CDR3 DNA sequence: TGTGCCAGCAGCTTAGCTTCCAGGGTAGGCTACACCTTC. Using reference TRBV5-6 and TRBJ1-2 for the parts outside the CDR3, the full variable domain is DAGVTQSPTHLIKTRGQQVTLRCSPKSGHDTVSWYQQALGQGPQFIFQYYEEEERQRGNFPDRFSGHQFPNYSSELNVNALLLGDSALYLCASSLASRVGYTFGSGTRLTVV.

The chain employs TRBV6-5 and TRBJ2-7; a possible D gene is TRBD1 (5 bases). This CDR3 has 13 amino acids. CDR1 and CDR2 from the germline V gene are MNHEY and SVGAGI. V was cut by 6 bases and J by 3 bases, with 12 bases left in between. The CDR3 DNA sequence: TGTGCCAGCAGGTACGACAGCAACTACGAGCAGTACTTC. Its translation: CASRYDSNYEQYF.

V is TRBV3-1 (or the pseudogene TRBV3-2) and J is TRBJ2-1; TRBD2 matches 11 bases. This CDR3 is built from 17 residues. From germline, CDR1 is LGHDT and CDR2 YNNKEL (reference sequence). Trimming removed 0 bases from V and 7 bases from J; junction bases left unmatched: 8. In DNA form, the CDR3 reads TGTGCCAGCAGCCAAGAAGCACTAGCGGGGGTCAGAAATGAGCAGTTCTTC. Its translation is CASSQEALAGVRNEQFF.